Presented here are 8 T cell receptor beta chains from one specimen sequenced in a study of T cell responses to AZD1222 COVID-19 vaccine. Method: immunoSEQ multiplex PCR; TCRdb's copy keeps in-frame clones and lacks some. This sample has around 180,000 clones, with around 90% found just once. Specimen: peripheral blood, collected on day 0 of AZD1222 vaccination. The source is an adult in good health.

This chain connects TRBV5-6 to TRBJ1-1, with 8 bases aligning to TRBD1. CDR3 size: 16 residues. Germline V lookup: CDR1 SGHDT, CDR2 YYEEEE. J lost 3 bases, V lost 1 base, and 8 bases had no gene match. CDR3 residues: CASSLFTGGRYTEAFF. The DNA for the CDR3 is TGTGCCAGCAGCTTGTTTACAGGGGGTAGGTACACTGAAGCTTTCTTT.

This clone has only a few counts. CDR3 DNA sequence: TGTGCCAGCTCACTAACCGTGGCGGGGGCGGCTGAAGCTTTCTTT. It codes for CASSLTVAGAAEAFF. V and J are TRBV18 and TRBJ1-1; D perhaps matches TRBD1 (6 bases). V shed 4 bases and J shed 6 bases, with 18 bases lying between them. The CDR3 has 15 amino acids. The germline gives CDR1 KGHSH, CDR2 LQKENI.

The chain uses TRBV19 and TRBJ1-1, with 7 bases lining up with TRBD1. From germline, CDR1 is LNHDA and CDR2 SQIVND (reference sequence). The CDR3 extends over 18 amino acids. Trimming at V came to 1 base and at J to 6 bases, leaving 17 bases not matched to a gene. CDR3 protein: CASSIGFPPGQPGAEAFF. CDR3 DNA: TGTGCCAGTAGTATAGGGTTTCCGCCGGGACAGCCGGGCGCTGAAGCTTTCTTT.

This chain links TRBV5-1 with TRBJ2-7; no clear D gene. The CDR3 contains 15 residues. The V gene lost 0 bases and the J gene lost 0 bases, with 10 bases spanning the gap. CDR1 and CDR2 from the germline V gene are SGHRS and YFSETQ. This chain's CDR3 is CASSLVTSSSYEQYF. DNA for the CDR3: TGCGCCAGCAGCTTGGTCACATCTTCCTCCTACGAGCAGTACTTC.

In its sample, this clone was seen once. The CDR3 nucleotides read TGTGCCAGCAGCCAGGGACAGGGGGCAATCGGTGAAAAACTGTTTTTT. It yields the protein CASSQGQGAIGEKLFF. The chain joins TRBV5-4 to TRBJ1-4; 12 nucleotides line up with TRBD1. Trimming at V came to 4 bases and at J to 7 bases, leaving 8 bases not matched to a gene. Germline V gene sequence: CDR1 SGHNT, CDR2 YYREEE (reference sequence). The CDR3 extends over 16 amino acids.

The CDR3 loop is CASSSSPGENEQFF. CDR3 nucleotides: TGTGCCAGCAGCTCAAGTCCTGGGGAAAATGAGCAGTTCTTC. V and J are TRBV5-4 and TRBJ2-1; D remains ambiguous. The CDR3 length is 14 residues. Germline V gene sequence: CDR1 SGHNT, CDR2 YYREEE (reference sequence). Deletions cut 3 bases from V and 7 bases from J, with 14 bases between.

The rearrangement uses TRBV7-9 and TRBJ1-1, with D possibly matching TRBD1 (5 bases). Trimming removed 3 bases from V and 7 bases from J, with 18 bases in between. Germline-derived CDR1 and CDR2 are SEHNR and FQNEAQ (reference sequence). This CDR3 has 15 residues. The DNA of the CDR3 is TGTGCCAGCAGCTTCAGAGACGGGACGAAGGGTGAAGCTTTCTTT. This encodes CASSFRDGTKGEAFF.

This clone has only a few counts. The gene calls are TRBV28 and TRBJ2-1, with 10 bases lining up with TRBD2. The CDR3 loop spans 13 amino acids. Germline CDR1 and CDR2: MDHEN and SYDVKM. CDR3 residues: CGSLEREGREQFF. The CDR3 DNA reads TGTGGCTCCCTCGAGCGGGAGGGCCGGGAGCAGTTCTTC.